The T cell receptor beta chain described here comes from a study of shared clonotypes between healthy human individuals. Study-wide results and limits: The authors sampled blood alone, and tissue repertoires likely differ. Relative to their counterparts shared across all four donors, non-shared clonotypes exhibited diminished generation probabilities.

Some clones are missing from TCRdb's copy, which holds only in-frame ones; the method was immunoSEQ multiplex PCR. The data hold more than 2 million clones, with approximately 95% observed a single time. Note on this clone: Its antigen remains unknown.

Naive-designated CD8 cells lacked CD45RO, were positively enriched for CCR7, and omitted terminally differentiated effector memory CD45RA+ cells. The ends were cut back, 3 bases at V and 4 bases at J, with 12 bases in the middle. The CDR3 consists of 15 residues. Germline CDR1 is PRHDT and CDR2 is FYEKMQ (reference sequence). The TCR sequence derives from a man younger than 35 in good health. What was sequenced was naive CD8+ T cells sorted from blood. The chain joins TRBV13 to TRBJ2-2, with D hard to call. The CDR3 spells CASSFEYITTGELFF. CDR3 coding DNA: TGTGCCAGCAGCTTTGAATATATTACCACCGGGGAGCTGTTTTTT.